The next 8 T cell receptor beta chains were all read from a single sample in a study of cytomegalovirus exposure and HLA in healthy donors. 13 Jbeta primers and 60 Vbeta primers were used for the PCR. TCRdb's table, derived via immunoSEQ multiplex PCR, lists solely in-frame clones and lacks some. The data show 100,000 to 150,000 clones, about 70% seen once. Sample: PBMCs. These receptors were collected from a male donor in good health and CMV-seronegative.

J is TRBJ1-6 and V is TRBV5-1; unclear D gene. This CDR3 is 16 amino acids long. The V gene lost 0 bases and the J gene lost 7 bases, with 14 bases spanning the gap. Germline assignment: CDR1 SGHRS and CDR2 YFSETQ. The CDR3 protein is CASSLVPSPENSPLHF. The CDR3 DNA reads as TGCGCCAGCAGCTTGGTGCCGTCACCGGAGAATTCACCCCTCCACTTT.

This chain uses TRBV29-1 with TRBJ2-4, with unresolved D. Deletions cut 6 bases from V and 5 bases from J, with 17 bases between. CDR1 is SQVTM and CDR2 is ANQGSEA in the germline V gene. The CDR3 contains 14 residues. CDR3 sequence reads: CSVAKQRQENIQYF. The CDR3 region has the DNA TGCAGCGTCGCTAAACAACGGCAGGAAAACATTCAGTACTTC. Full variable domain (remainder filled in from reference TRBV29-1 and TRBJ2-4): SAVISQKPSRDICQRGTSLTIQCQVDSQVTMMFWYRQQPGQSLTLIATANQGSEATYESGFVIDKFPISRPNLTFSTLTVSNMSPEDSSIYLCSVAKQRQENIQYFGAGTRLSVL.

The CDR3 nucleotides read TGCGCCAGCAGCTTGGAATGGACAGGGTCCGAGACCCAGTACTTC. It yields the protein CASSLEWTGSETQYF. The chain uses TRBV5-1 and TRBJ2-5, with 8 bases identical to TRBD1. This CDR3 spans 15 amino acids. Germline V CDR1 and CDR2: SGHRS, YFSETQ. Trimming cost V 0 bases and J 5 bases; bases outside gene matches: 6.

The genes are TRBV27 and TRBJ2-2, with 9 nucleotides matching TRBD2. The CDR3 has 17 amino acids. V shed 5 bases, J shed 0 bases, and the junction held 7 bases outside the gene matches. Germline-derived CDR1 and CDR2 are MNHEY and SMNVEV (reference sequence). The CDR3 reads CASSLGSGGPNTGELFF. In nucleotides, the CDR3 is TGTGCCAGCAGTCTCGGTAGCGGGGGACCGAACACCGGGGAGCTGTTTTTT.

V gene TRBV7-6 combines with J gene TRBJ1-2; D might be TRBD1 (5 bases). Germline V CDR1 and CDR2: SGHVS, FNYEAQ. V was clipped by 1 base and J by 6 bases, with 6 bases between them. This CDR3 comprises 12 residues. CDR3 sequence: CASSLEGDGYTF. CDR3 DNA sequence: TGTGCCAGCAGCTTAGAAGGGGATGGCTACACCTTC.

This clone was recorded once. The chain has TRBV18 and TRBJ1-5, with D hard to call. CDR3 size: 14 residues. The germline V gene encodes CDR1 KGHSH and CDR2 LQKENI. V lost 3 bases, J lost 4 bases, and 10 bases lay in between. CDR3 DNA sequence: TGTGCCAGCTCACCGGGGAGCTTGAATCAGCCCCAGCATTTT. This encodes CASSPGSLNQPQHF.

V usage is TRBV30 and J usage is TRBJ1-6, with 9 bases aligning to TRBD1. CDR1 and CDR2 (germline): GTSNPN, SVGIG (reference sequence). The CDR3 has 14 amino acids. Trimming removed 5 bases from V and 7 bases from J; junction bases left unmatched: 6. The CDR3 bases are TGTGCCTGGCGGCAACAGGGGGCGAATTCACCCCTCCACTTT. Its translation: CAWRQQGANSPLHF.

The chain carries TRBV7-8 and TRBJ2-1; possibly TRBD1 for D (7 bases). This CDR3 contains 15 residues. Trimming pared 6 bases from V and 4 bases from J, leaving 16 bases between. Germline V gene lookup returns CDR1 SGHVS and CDR2 FQNEAQ. The CDR3 sequence: CASRLAEGAYNEQFF. The CDR3 DNA is TGTGCCAGCAGACTTGCGGAGGGGGCATACAATGAGCAGTTCTTC.